These 12 T cell receptor beta chains originate from one sample sequenced in a study of blood T cell repertoires in COVID-19. Profiled with immunoSEQ multiplex PCR; TCRdb holds only in-frame clones, not every one. The sample shows about 220,000 clones, 86% of them seen only once. The sequenced sample consisted of PBMCs or T cells enriched from blood (not recorded which). These TCRs come from a middle-aged woman with acute COVID-19.

The table lists this clone with a few counts. V and J are TRBV5-1 and TRBJ1-4, with D uncertain. Trimming pared 4 bases from V and 6 bases from J, leaving 13 bases between. Germline V gene data show CDR1 as SGHRS and CDR2 as YFSETQ. CDR3 length equals 14 residues. CDR3 nucleotides: TGCGCCAGCAGCCCTGGAGGACTTTATGAAAAACTGTTTTTT. Its translation: CASSPGGLYEKLFF.

V usage is TRBV2 and J usage is TRBJ1-4; TRBD1 might be the D (5 bases). The germline gives CDR1 SNHLY, CDR2 FYNNEI. V was shortened by 11 bases and J by 5 bases, with 18 bases between the two germline ends. This CDR3 has 14 residues. The CDR3 sequence: CAHARPGGNEKLFF. The CDR3 DNA reads as TGTGCCCATGCTCGCCCGGGGGGGAATGAAAAACTGTTTTTT.

The chain has TRBV5-1 and TRBJ1-1, with D possibly TRBD1 on 5 matching bases. CDR3 length: 15 amino acids. Looked up from germline, CDR1 is SGHRS and CDR2 is YFSETQ. Trimming stripped 0 bases from V and 0 bases from J, with 9 bases between. The CDR3 spells CASSLGQPLNTEAFF. CDR3 sequence (DNA): TGCGCCAGCAGCTTGGGACAGCCATTGAACACTGAAGCTTTCTTT.

The rearrangement uses TRBV5-1 and TRBJ2-4, with D tentatively TRBD1 (6 bases). Germline CDR1 reads SGHRS; CDR2 reads YFSETQ. CDR3 length equals 17 residues. V lost 1 base to trimming and J lost 7 bases, with 21 bases between them. DNA of the CDR3: TGCGCCAGCAGCTTGTATTTTTCTGGTCAGGGGAGCAACATTCAGTACTTC. It translates to CASSLYFSGQGSNIQYF.

The V and J genes are TRBV13 and TRBJ2-7; TRBD2 agrees at 7 bases. Germline V lookup: CDR1 PRHDT, CDR2 FYEKMQ (reference sequence). The CDR3 extends over 13 amino acids. J lost 6 bases, V lost 3 bases, and 5 bases had no gene match. Written as DNA, the CDR3 is TGTGCCAGCAGCTTTGTGGGGGGGTCCGAGCAGTACTTC. This gives the protein CASSFVGGSEQYF.

The V call is TRBV11-2, the J call TRBJ1-2; the match to TRBD1 covers 7 bases. This CDR3 contains 14 residues. V lost 6 bases, J lost 7 bases, and 11 bases stayed unmatched. CDR1 is SGHAT, CDR2 FQNNGV, per germline. The CDR3 protein is CASRKTGQRFGYTF. For the CDR3, the DNA is TGTGCCAGCAGGAAAACGGGACAGCGGTTTGGCTACACCTTC.

The J gene is TRBJ1-2, the V gene TRBV7-9; no definite D call. Germline V gives CDR1 SEHNR, CDR2 FQNEAQ (reference sequence). V lost 1 base, J lost 2 bases, and 8 bases lay in between. This CDR3 comprises 14 residues. CDR3 in amino acids: CASSLGVLNYGYTF. The CDR3, as DNA: TGTGCCAGCAGCTTAGGTGTGTTAAACTATGGCTACACCTTC.

The rearrangement joins TRBV7-9 to TRBJ1-1; D unclear. Trimming stripped 3 bases from V and 5 bases from J, with 16 bases between. This CDR3 is built from 15 residues. Germline CDR1 reads SEHNR; CDR2 reads FQNEAQ (reference sequence). CDR3 region: CASSFHTAVMTEAFF. CDR3 nucleotides: TGTGCCAGCAGCTTCCATACGGCGGTTATGACTGAAGCTTTCTTT. Full variable domain (remainder filled in from reference TRBV7-9 and TRBJ1-1): DTGVSQNPRHKITKRGQNVTFRCDPISEHNRLYWYRQTLGQGPEFLTYFQNEAQLEKSRLLSDRFSAERPKGSFSTLEIQRTEQGDSAMYLCASSFHTAVMTEAFFGQGTRLTVV.

The chain combines TRBV2 with TRBJ1-5, with 7 bases aligning to TRBD1. With 5 bases clipped from V and 2 bases from J, the junction kept 3 bases outside the gene matches. Germline values: CDR1 SNHLY, CDR2 FYNNEI. This CDR3 region has 14 residues. CDR3 sequence: CASSYRGGNQPQHF. The CDR3 DNA is TGTGCCAGCAGTTACAGGGGAGGCAATCAGCCCCAGCATTTT.

The V call is TRBV12-1, the J call TRBJ2-7; TRBD1 was called by the table and not checked on the DNA. TRBV12-1 is listed as a pseudogene. The CDR3 runs 17 residues. CDR3 amino acids: CASSFAPGQSRIYEQYV. The CDR3 DNA follows: TGTGCCAGCAGCTTTGCGCCGGGACAGTCAAGAATCTACGAGCAGTACGTC.

The chain recombines TRBV19 with TRBJ1-2; D not certain. The V gene's germline CDR1 is LNHDA and CDR2 SQIVND (reference sequence). The CDR3 totals 14 residues. The germline V and J ends were trimmed by 11 bases and 0 bases, with 16 bases remaining between them. The CDR3 reads CAPTTELSNYGYTF. CDR3 bases: TGTGCCCCCACGACGGAGCTCTCTAACTATGGCTACACCTTC.

The V and J genes are TRBV27 and TRBJ2-7; maybe TRBD2 (5 bases). CDR1 and CDR2 from the germline V gene are MNHEY and SMNVEV (reference sequence). V was cut by 3 bases and J by 6 bases, with 15 bases left in between. The CDR3 is made up of 14 amino acids. The CDR3 protein is CASSLRGPPGEQYF. In DNA, the CDR3 is TGTGCCAGCAGTTTGCGAGGGCCCCCCGGCGAGCAGTACTTC.